Sequencing of this T cell receptor (beta chain) was carried out in a study of graft-versus-host responses after intestinal transplantation. At the level of the study: The recipients all started with anti-thymocyte globulin induction and then took tacrolimus and steroids for roughly 3 years.

The V and J ends lost 0 bases and 5 bases respectively, with 19 bases between them. CDR3 length: 17 residues. The germline gives CDR1 MGHRA, CDR2 YSYEKL. The table came from immunoSEQ multiplex PCR; TCRdb's copy has only in-frame clones and leaves some out. This sample has under 30,000 clones, with about 80% found just once. Intraepithelial lymphocytes and lamina propria lymphocytes were released through processing of graft tissue. This clonotype was obtained from a human patient who received an intestinal transplant, so some T cells may come from the graft donor. The source material was ileum tissue, sampled 98 days after intestinal transplantation. The chain links TRBV4-1 to TRBJ2-5, with TRBD2 as a possible D gene (7 bases). The CDR3, as DNA: TGCGCCAGCAGCCAAGATCTAGGAGGGGGGGGGAGGGAGACCCAGTACTTC. Amino acids: CASSQDLGGGGRETQYF.